This TCR beta chain emerged from a study of T cell responses to AZD1222 COVID-19 vaccine. Broader study findings: Breadth and depth of Spike-specific TCRs rose after two AZD1222 doses. Reportedly, nearly half of unique spike TCRs recognized epitopes outside B.1.351/B.1.1.7 mutations. Dominant CD4 TCR responses targeted spike regions 160-218 and 743-854.

Data came from immunoSEQ multiplex PCR; TCRdb stores just in-frame clones and leaves some out. This repertoire shows 120,000 or so clones, roughly 88% found once; its top ten account for roughly a sixth. The germline V gene encodes CDR1 LGHDT and CDR2 YNNKEL (reference sequence). This CDR3 has 20 residues. V lost 1 base and J lost 5, with 26 bases in between. About this clone itself: Its target is not known.

The chain employs TRBV3-1 (or the pseudogene TRBV3-2) and TRBJ1-4; weak D call: TRBD1 (5 bases). This receptor was taken from an adult in good health. Source: peripheral blood, taken on day 0 of MenACWY control vaccination. The CDR3: CASSQGSRGAWLRKNEKLFF. The CDR3 coding sequence is TGTGCCAGCAGCCAAGGAAGCCGAGGGGCTTGGTTAAGAAAGAATGAAAAACTGTTTTTT.